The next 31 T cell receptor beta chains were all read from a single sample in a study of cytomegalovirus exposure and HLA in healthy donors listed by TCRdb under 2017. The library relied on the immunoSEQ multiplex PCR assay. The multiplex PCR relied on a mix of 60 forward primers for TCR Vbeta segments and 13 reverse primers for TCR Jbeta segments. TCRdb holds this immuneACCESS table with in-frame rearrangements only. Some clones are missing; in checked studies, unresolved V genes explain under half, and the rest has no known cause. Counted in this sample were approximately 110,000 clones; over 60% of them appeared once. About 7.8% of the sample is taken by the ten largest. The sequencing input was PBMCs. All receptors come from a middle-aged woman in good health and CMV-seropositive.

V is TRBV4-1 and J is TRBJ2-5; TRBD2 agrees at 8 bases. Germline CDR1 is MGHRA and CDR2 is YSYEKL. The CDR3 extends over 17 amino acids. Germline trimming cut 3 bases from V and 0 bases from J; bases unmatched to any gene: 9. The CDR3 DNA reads TGCGCCAGCAGCCAGGGGAGGGGTAGCGGGAACCAAGAGACCCAGTACTTC. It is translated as CASSQGRGSGNQETQYF.

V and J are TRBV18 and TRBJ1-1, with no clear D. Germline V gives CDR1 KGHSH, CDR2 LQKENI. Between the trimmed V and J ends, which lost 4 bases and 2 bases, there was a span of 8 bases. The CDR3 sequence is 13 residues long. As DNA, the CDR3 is TGTGCCAGCTCACTACAATCTAACACTGAAGCTTTCTTT. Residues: CASSLQSNTEAFF.

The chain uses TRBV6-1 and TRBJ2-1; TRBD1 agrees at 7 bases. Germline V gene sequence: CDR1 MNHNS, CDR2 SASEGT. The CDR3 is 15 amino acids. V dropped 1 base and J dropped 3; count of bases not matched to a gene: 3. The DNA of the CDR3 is TGTGCCAGCAGTGAAGGAGGGGGCGGCTACAATGAGCAGTTCTTC. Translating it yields CASSEGGGGYNEQFF.

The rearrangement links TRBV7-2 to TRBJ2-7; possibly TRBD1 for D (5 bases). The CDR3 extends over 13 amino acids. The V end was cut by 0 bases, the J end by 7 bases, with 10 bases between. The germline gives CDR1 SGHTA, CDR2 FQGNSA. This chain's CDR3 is CASSLAGTGEQYF. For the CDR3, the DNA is TGTGCCAGCAGCTTAGCGGGAACAGGAGAGCAGTACTTC.

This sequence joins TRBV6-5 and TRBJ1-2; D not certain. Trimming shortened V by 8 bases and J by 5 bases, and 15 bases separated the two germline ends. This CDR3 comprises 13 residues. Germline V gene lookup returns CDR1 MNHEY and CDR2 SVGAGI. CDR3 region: CASRLVGAYGYTF. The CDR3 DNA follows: TGTGCCAGCCGCCTCGTAGGAGCTTATGGCTACACCTTC.

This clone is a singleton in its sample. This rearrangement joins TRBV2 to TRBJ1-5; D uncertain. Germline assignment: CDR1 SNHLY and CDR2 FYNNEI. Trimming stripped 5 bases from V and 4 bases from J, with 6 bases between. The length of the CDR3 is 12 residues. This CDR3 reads CASSQTNQPQHF. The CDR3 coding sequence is TGTGCCAGCAGTCAAACTAATCAGCCCCAGCATTTT.

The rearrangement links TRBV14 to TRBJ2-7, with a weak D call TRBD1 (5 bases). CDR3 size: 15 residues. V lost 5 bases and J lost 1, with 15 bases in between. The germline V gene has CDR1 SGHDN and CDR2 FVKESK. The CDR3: CASSSTQDGSYEQYF. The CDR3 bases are TGTGCCAGCAGCTCGACACAGGACGGATCCTACGAGCAGTACTTC.

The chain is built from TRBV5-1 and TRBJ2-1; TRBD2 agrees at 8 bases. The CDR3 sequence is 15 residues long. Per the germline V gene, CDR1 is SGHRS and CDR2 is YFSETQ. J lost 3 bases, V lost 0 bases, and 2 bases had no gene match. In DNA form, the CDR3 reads TGCGCCAGCAGCTTGGGGAGCGGGGGCTACAATGAGCAGTTCTTC. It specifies CASSLGSGGYNEQFF.

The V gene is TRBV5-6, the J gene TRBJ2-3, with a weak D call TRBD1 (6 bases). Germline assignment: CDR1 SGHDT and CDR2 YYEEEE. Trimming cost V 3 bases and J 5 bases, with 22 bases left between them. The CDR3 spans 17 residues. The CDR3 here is CASSYSVAPTGQDTQYF. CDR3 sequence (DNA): TGTGCCAGCAGCTACTCCGTGGCCCCGACAGGACAAGATACGCAGTATTTT.

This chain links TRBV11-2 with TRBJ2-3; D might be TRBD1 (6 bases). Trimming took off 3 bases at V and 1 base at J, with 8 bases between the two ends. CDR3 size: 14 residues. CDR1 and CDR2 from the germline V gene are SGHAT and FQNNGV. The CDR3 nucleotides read TGTGCCAGCAGCTTGAACAGGGGCACAGATACGCAGTATTTT. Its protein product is CASSLNRGTDTQYF.

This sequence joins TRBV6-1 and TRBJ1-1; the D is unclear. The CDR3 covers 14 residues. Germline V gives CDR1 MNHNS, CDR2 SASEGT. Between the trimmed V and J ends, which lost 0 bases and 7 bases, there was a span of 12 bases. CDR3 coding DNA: TGTGCCAGCAGTGAAGCGGGAGTGGGGTTTGAAGCTTTCTTT. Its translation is CASSEAGVGFEAFF.

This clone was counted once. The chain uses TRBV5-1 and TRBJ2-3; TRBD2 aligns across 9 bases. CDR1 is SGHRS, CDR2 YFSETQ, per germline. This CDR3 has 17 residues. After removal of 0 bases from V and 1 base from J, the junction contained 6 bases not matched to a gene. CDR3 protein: CASSLARAGGGTDTQYF. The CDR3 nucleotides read TGCGCCAGCAGCTTGGCCCGGGCGGGGGGGGGCACAGATACGCAGTATTTT.

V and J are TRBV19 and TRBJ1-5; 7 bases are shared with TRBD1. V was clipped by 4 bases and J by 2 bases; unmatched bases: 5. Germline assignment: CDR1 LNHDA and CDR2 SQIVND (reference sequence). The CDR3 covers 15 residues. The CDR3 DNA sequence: TGTGCCAGTAGTACGAGGGGGCACGGCAATCAGCCCCAGCATTTT. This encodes CASSTRGHGNQPQHF.

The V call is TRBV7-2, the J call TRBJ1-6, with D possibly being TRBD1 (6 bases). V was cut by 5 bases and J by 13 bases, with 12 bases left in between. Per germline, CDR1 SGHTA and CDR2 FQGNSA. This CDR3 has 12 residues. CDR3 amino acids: CASSRAQGPLHF. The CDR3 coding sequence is TGTGCCAGCAGCCGGGCACAGGGTCCCCTCCACTTT. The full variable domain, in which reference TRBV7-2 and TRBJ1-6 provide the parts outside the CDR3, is GAGVSQSPSNKVTEKGKDVELRCDPISGHTALYWYRQSLGQGLEFLIYFQGNSAPDKSGLPSDRFSAERTGGSVSTLTIQRTQQEDSAVYLCASSRAQGPLHFGNGTRLTVT.

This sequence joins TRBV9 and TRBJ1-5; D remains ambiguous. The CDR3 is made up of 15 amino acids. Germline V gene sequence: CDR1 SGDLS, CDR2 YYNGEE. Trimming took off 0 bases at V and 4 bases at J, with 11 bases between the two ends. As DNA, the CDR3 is TGTGCCAGCAGCGTAGACGGGGTTCGAAATCAGCCCCAGCATTTT. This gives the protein CASSVDGVRNQPQHF.

The CDR3 spells CSVEKEGGYTF. The CDR3 DNA reads TGCAGCGTTGAGAAAGAGGGTGGCTACACCTTC. This chain uses TRBV29-1 with TRBJ1-2; D not certain. Trimming took off 3 bases at V and 7 bases at J, with 9 bases between the two ends. The germline gives CDR1 SQVTM, CDR2 ANQGSEA. The CDR3 is made up of 11 amino acids. Using reference TRBV29-1 and TRBJ1-2 for the parts outside the CDR3, the full variable domain is SAVISQKPSRDICQRGTSLTIQCQVDSQVTMMFWYRQQPGQSLTLIATANQGSEATYESGFVIDKFPISRPNLTFSTLTVSNMSPEDSSIYLCSVEKEGGYTFGSGTRLTVV.

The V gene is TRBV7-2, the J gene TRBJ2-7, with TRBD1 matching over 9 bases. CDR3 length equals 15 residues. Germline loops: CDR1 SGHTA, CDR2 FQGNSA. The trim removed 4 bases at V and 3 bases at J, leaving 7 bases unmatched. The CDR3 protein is CASSSGTGPHYEQYF. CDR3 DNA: TGTGCCAGCAGCTCCGGGACAGGGCCTCACTACGAGCAGTACTTC. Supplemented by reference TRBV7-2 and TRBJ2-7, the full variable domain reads GAGVSQSPSNKVTEKGKDVELRCDPISGHTALYWYRQSLGQGLEFLIYFQGNSAPDKSGLPSDRFSAERTGGSVSTLTIQRTQQEDSAVYLCASSSGTGPHYEQYFGPGTRLTVT.

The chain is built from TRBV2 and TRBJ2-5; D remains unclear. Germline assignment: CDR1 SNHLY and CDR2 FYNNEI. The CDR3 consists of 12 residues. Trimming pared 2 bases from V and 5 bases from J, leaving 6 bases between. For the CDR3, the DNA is TGTGCCAGCAGTGAATACAGCGAGACCCAGTACTTC. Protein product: CASSEYSETQYF.

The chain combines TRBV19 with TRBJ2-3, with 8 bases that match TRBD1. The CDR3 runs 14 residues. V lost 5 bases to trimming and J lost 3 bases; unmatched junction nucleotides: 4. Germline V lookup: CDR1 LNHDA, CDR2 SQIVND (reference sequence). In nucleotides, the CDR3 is TGTGCCAGTAGTCTAGGACAGGGAACAGATACGCAGTATTTT. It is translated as CASSLGQGTDTQYF.

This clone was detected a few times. The CDR3 DNA follows: TGTGCCAGCAGCCTCTACTACGAGCAGTACTTC. Its translation is CASSLYYEQYF. This chain links TRBV7-2 with TRBJ2-7; no definite D call. V was trimmed by 5 bases and J by 3 bases, leaving 5 bases between them. CDR3 length: 11 residues. Germline V CDR1 and CDR2: SGHTA, FQGNSA. The variable domain in full, with the rest retrieved from reference TRBV7-2 and TRBJ2-7, is GAGVSQSPSNKVTEKGKDVELRCDPISGHTALYWYRQSLGQGLEFLIYFQGNSAPDKSGLPSDRFSAERTGGSVSTLTIQRTQQEDSAVYLCASSLYYEQYFGPGTRLTVT.

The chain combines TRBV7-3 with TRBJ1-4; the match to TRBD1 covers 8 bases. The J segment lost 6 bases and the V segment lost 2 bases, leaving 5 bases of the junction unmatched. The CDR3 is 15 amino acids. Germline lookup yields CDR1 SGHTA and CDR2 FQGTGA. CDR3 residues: CASSLEGTGHEKLFF. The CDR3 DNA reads TGTGCCAGCAGCTTAGAAGGGACAGGTCATGAAAAACTGTTTTTT.

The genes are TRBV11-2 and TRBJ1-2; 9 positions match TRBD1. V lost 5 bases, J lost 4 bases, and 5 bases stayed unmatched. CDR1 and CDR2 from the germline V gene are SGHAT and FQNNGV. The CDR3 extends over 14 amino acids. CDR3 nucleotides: TGTGCCAGCAGCCCGGGACAGGGATCCTATGGCTACACCTTC. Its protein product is CASSPGQGSYGYTF. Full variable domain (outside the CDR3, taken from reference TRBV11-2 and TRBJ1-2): EAGVAQSPRYKIIEKRQSVAFWCNPISGHATLYWYQQILGQGPKLLIQFQNNGVVDDSQLPKDRFSAERLKGVDSTLKIQPAKLEDSAVYLCASSPGQGSYGYTFGSGTRLTVV.

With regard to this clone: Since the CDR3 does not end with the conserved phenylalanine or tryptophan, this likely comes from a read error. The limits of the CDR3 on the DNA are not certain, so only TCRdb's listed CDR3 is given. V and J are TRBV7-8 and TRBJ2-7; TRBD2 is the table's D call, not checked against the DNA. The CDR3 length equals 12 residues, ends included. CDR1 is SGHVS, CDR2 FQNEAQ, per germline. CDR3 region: CASSLGPGGLFL.

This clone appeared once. CDR3 amino acids: CASSGSRGGIGTQYF. The CDR3 DNA is TGTGCCAGCAGTGGCTCGCGGGGGGGCATCGGTACGCAGTATTTT. The V gene is TRBV2, the J gene TRBJ2-3; TRBD2 matches at 9 bases. The trim removed 4 bases at V and 8 bases at J, leaving 10 bases unmatched. The germline CDR1 and CDR2 sequences are SNHLY and FYNNEI. The CDR3 sequence is 15 residues long. The full variable domain, its missing parts supplied by reference TRBV2 and TRBJ2-3, is EPEVTQTPSHQVTQMGQEVILRCVPISNHLYFYWYRQILGQKVEFLVSFYNNEISEKSEIFDDQFSVERPDGSNFTLKIRSTKLEDSAMYFCASSGSRGGIGTQYFGPGTRLTVL.

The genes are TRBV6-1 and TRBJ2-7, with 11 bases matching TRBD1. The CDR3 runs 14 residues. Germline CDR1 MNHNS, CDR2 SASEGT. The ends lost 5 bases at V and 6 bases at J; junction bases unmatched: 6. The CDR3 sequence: CASSLDRGLSEQYF. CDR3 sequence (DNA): TGTGCCAGCAGTCTGGACAGGGGGCTATCCGAGCAGTACTTC.

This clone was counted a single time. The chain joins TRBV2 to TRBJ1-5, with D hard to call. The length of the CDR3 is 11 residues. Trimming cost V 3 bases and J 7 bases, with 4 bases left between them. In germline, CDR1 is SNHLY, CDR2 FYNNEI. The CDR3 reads CASSDGQPQHF. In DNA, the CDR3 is TGTGCCAGCAGTGACGGGCAGCCCCAGCATTTT.

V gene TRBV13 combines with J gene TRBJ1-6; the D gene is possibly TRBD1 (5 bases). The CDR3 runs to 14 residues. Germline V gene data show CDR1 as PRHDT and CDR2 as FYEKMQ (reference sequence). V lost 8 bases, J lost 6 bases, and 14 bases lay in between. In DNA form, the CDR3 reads TGTGCCAGCCGCGGGGGGTCGGGTAATTCACCCCTCCACTTT. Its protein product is CASRGGSGNSPLHF.

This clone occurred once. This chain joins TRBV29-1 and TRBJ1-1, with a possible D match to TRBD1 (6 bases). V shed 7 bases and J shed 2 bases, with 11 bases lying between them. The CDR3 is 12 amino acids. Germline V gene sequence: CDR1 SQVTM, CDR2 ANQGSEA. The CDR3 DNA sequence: TGCAGCGGAAGCAGGGGTAACACTGAAGCTTTCTTT. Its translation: CSGSRGNTEAFF. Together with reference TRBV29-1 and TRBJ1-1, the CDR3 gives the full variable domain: SAVISQKPSRDICQRGTSLTIQCQVDSQVTMMFWYRQQPGQSLTLIATANQGSEATYESGFVIDKFPISRPNLTFSTLTVSNMSPEDSSIYLCSGSRGNTEAFFGQGTRLTVV.

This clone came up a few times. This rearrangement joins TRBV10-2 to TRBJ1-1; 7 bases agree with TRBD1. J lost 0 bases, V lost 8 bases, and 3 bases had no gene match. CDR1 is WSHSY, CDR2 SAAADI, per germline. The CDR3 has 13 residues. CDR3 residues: CASGGQMNTEAFF. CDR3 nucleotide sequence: TGCGCCAGCGGGGGACAGATGAACACTGAAGCTTTCTTT.

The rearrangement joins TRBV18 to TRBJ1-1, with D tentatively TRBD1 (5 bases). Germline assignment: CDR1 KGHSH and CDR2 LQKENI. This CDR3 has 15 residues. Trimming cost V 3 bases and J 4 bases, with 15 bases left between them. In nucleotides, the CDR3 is TGTGCCAGCTCACCGGGGCAGGGAATCAGCACTGAAGCTTTCTTT. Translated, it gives CASSPGQGISTEAFF.

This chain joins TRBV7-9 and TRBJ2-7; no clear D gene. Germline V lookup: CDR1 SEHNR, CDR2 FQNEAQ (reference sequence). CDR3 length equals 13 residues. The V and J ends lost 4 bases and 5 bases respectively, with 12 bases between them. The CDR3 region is CASSSGRGDEQYF. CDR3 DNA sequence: TGTGCCAGCAGCTCCGGCCGAGGCGACGAGCAGTACTTC.